Below are 18 T cell receptor beta chains sequenced from a single sample in a study of identical twins. TCRdb processed the 5' RACE reads anew with MiXCR; each CDR3 protein has one entry. The table has 200,000 to 250,000 distinct CDR3 sequences, roughly 7.1% seen once; the top ten hold about 14%. These same records also appear under a second study, on T cells expressing NK-cell markers.

Sequenced sample: CD8+ T cells sorted from blood. These TCRs come from a woman aged 18-35 years in good health.

The V call is TRBV11-2, the J call TRBJ1-1; the D is unclear. V lost 6 bases and J 3 bases, leaving 11 bases between the germline ends. Germline lookup yields CDR1 SGHAT and CDR2 FQNNGV. CDR3 size: 13 residues. CDR3 sequence: CASRSSEDTEAFF. The CDR3 DNA sequence: TGTGCCAGCAGGAGCTCGGAGGACACTGAAGCTTTCTTT. Full variable domain (outside the CDR3, taken from reference TRBV11-2 and TRBJ1-1): EAGVAQSPRYKIIEKRQSVAFWCNPISGHATLYWYQQILGQGPKLLIQFQNNGVVDDSQLPKDRFSAERLKGVDSTLKIQPAKLEDSAVYLCASRSSEDTEAFFGQGTRLTVV.

V and J are TRBV7-8 and TRBJ2-1; 14 bases match TRBD2. The V gene's germline CDR1 is SGHVS and CDR2 FQNEAQ. The CDR3 covers 15 residues. The V gene end was trimmed by 2 bases and the J gene end by 10 bases; junction bases not matched to a gene: 4. DNA for the CDR3: TGTGCCAGCAGCTTAAGACTAGCGGGGGGGGAGGAGCAGTTCTTC. As protein: CASSLRLAGGEEQFF.

This clonotype was counted many times. This chain joins TRBV12-3 or TRBV12-4 and TRBJ2-1; TRBD1 agrees at 8 bases. CDR3 size: 13 residues. V was pared by 6 bases and J by 9 bases, with 7 bases of the junction left unmatched. In nucleotides, the CDR3 is TGTGCCAGCAGCTTTTCAACAGGGGGTGAGCAGTTCTTC. Protein sequence: CASSFSTGGEQFF.

The table lists this clonotype with many counts. The chain is built from TRBV9 and TRBJ2-3; 7 nucleotides match TRBD2. Germline lookup yields CDR1 SGDLS and CDR2 YYNGEE. Unmatched junction bases numbered 15, after V lost 4 bases and J lost 1 base. CDR3 length: 18 residues. CDR3 loop: CASSPPLGAGIGTDTQYF. CDR3 nucleotide sequence: TGTGCCAGCAGCCCCCCTCTCGGAGCGGGGATTGGCACAGATACGCAGTATTTT.

This clonotype was recorded a few times. The genes are TRBV6-1 and TRBJ1-2; 7 nucleotides align to TRBD1. The V and J ends lost 7 bases and 1 base, in that order; junction bases with no gene match: 18. Germline-derived CDR1 and CDR2 are MNHNS and SASEGT. CDR3 length equals 18 residues. CDR3 bases: TGTGCCAGCATCTGGAAGGGGGCGCGCTGGGGGATTAACTATGGCTACACCTTC. Its protein is CASIWKGARWGINYGYTF.

This clonotype was seen a handful of times. The gene calls are TRBV7-9 and TRBJ2-7, with a tentative D call TRBD2 (6 bases). V was trimmed by 7 bases and J by 2 bases, leaving 12 bases between them. CDR3 size: 13 residues. From germline, CDR1 is SEHNR and CDR2 FQNEAQ (reference sequence). DNA for the CDR3: TGTGCCAGCACCCTTAGCGGACCCTACGAGCAGTACTTC. It codes for CASTLSGPYEQYF. The whole variable domain, remainder taken from reference TRBV7-9 and TRBJ2-7, is DTGVSQNPRHKITKRGQNVTFRCDPISEHNRLYWYRQTLGQGPEFLTYFQNEAQLEKSRLLSDRFSAERPKGSFSTLEIQRTEQGDSAMYLCASTLSGPYEQYFGPGTRLTVT.

This chain uses TRBV20-1 with TRBJ2-7; TRBD2 agrees at 12 bases. Germline CDR1 reads DFQATT; CDR2 reads SNEGSKA (reference sequence). The junction had 7 bases not matched to a gene; V was cut back by 0 bases and J by 7 bases. The CDR3 has 15 amino acids. The CDR3 DNA sequence: TGCAGTGCTAGAGATCTGACTAGCGGGAGACAAGAGCAGTACTTC. This sequence encodes CSARDLTSGRQEQYF.

The chain uses TRBV20-1 and TRBJ2-7; D might be TRBD1 (5 bases). Trimming took off 7 bases at V and 6 bases at J, with 10 bases between the two ends. The CDR3 spans 10 residues. The germline V gene encodes CDR1 DFQATT and CDR2 SNEGSKA (reference sequence). For the CDR3, the DNA is TGCAGTGTCACAGGCTTCGAGCAGTACTTC. This translates into CSVTGFEQYF.

The rearrangement joins TRBV7-9 to TRBJ1-1; tentative D call: TRBD1 (5 bases). V was trimmed by 5 bases and J by 1 base, leaving 14 bases between them. Germline V gene data show CDR1 as SEHNR and CDR2 as FQNEAQ (reference sequence). The CDR3 is 15 residues long. In DNA, the CDR3 is TGTGCCAGCAGCGTTCCCGGGACGGGGAACACTGAAGCTTTCTTT. Protein product: CASSVPGTGNTEAFF. The full variable domain, rest sourced from reference TRBV7-9 and TRBJ1-1, is DTGVSQNPRHKITKRGQNVTFRCDPISEHNRLYWYRQTLGQGPEFLTYFQNEAQLEKSRLLSDRFSAERPKGSFSTLEIQRTEQGDSAMYLCASSVPGTGNTEAFFGQGTRLTVV.

This clonotype was seen a few times. The chain recombines TRBV5-6 with TRBJ2-3; TRBD2 is a possible D gene (5 bases). The germline gives CDR1 SGHDT, CDR2 YYEEEE. The CDR3 contains 14 residues. V was cut by 6 bases and J by 3 bases, with 14 bases left in between. The CDR3 reads CASIGVGKTDTQYF. The CDR3 DNA is TGTGCCAGCATCGGGGTTGGAAAAACAGATACGCAGTATTTT.

This clonotype was counted many times. The chain joins TRBV29-1 to TRBJ1-1; D is undetermined. The CDR3 covers 11 residues. The V and J ends lost 3 bases and 4 bases respectively, with 6 bases between them. Germline V gives CDR1 SQVTM, CDR2 ANQGSEA. CDR3 residues: CSVDVGTEAFF. The CDR3 DNA is TGCAGCGTTGATGTGGGCACTGAAGCTTTCTTT.

V gene TRBV5-1 combines with J gene TRBJ2-1; TRBD1 agrees at 8 bases. Germline V gene data show CDR1 as SGHRS and CDR2 as YFSETQ. CDR3 length equals 13 residues. The V segment lost 2 bases and the J segment 8 bases; nucleotides outside the gene matches: 3. As DNA, the CDR3 is TGCGCCAGCAGCTTCGGGACAGGTGATGAGCAGTTCTTC. It codes for CASSFGTGDEQFF.

This clonotype was picked up a small number of times. The rearrangement links TRBV11-2 to TRBJ1-5, with D uncertain. The CDR3 contains 15 residues. Trimming left V 1 base short and J 0 bases short, with 7 bases between. From germline, CDR1 is SGHAT and CDR2 FQNNGV. The CDR3 is CASSLGASSNQPQHF. As DNA, the CDR3 is TGTGCCAGCAGCTTAGGGGCCAGTAGCAATCAGCCCCAGCATTTT.

This clonotype showed up many times. In DNA form, the CDR3 reads TGTGCCAGCAGCTTAGGAAAGGGCCTAGCGGGCGATCCCGGGGAGCTGTTTTTT. This gives the protein CASSLGKGLAGDPGELFF. V usage is TRBV11-1 and J usage is TRBJ2-2; the match to TRBD2 covers 8 bases. The CDR3 runs 18 residues. Unmatched junction bases numbered 13, after V lost 1 base and J lost 6 bases. The V gene's germline CDR1 is SGHAT and CDR2 FQDESV (reference sequence). The full variable domain, in which reference TRBV11-1 and TRBJ2-2 provide the parts outside the CDR3, is EAEVAQSPRYKITEKSQAVAFWCDPISGHATLYWYRQILGQGPELLVQFQDESVVDDSQLPKDRFSAERLKGVDSTLKIQPAELGDSAMYLCASSLGKGLAGDPGELFFGEGSRLTVL.

This clonotype was picked up many times. The gene calls are TRBV11-2 and TRBJ2-1; TRBD2 matches 9 bases. This CDR3 has 15 residues. Trimming removed 4 bases from V and 9 bases from J; junction bases left unmatched: 10. CDR1 SGHAT and CDR2 FQNNGV come from the germline V gene. The CDR3 region is CASSYSAGGPGEQFF. The CDR3 DNA sequence: TGTGCCAGCAGCTACTCGGCGGGGGGGCCGGGTGAGCAGTTCTTC.

The sample holds many counts of this clonotype. The chain joins TRBV6-2 or TRBV6-3 to TRBJ2-1; TRBD2 aligns across 9 bases. The length of the CDR3 is 15 residues. Trimming at V came to 4 bases and at J to 4 bases, leaving 5 bases not matched to a gene. Germline V gives CDR1 MNHEY, CDR2 SVGEGT. This chain's CDR3 is CASSLSGLAYNEQFF. For the CDR3, the DNA is TGTGCCAGCAGTTTGAGCGGACTAGCGTACAATGAGCAGTTCTTC.

At least ten counts were recorded for this clonotype. The chain combines TRBV7-9 with TRBJ2-1, with a weak D call TRBD2 (5 bases). This CDR3 comprises 16 residues. CDR1 is SEHNR and CDR2 is FQNEAQ in the germline V gene (reference sequence). The V end was cut by 5 bases, the J end by 2 bases, with 16 bases between. CDR3 in DNA: TGTGCCAGCAGCCTTGGCGAGGGAATCGCCTACAATGAGCAGTTCTTC. It codes for CASSLGEGIAYNEQFF.

Only a few counts were recorded for this clonotype. The chain is built from TRBV12-5 and TRBJ2-5; D unresolved. With 6 bases removed from V and 5 bases from J, the gap between germline ends came to 7 bases. Per the germline V gene, CDR1 is LGHNT and CDR2 is FRNRAP. The CDR3 sequence is 11 residues long. The CDR3 here is CASGDKETQYF. CDR3 nucleotides: TGTGCTAGTGGCGATAAGGAGACCCAGTACTTC.